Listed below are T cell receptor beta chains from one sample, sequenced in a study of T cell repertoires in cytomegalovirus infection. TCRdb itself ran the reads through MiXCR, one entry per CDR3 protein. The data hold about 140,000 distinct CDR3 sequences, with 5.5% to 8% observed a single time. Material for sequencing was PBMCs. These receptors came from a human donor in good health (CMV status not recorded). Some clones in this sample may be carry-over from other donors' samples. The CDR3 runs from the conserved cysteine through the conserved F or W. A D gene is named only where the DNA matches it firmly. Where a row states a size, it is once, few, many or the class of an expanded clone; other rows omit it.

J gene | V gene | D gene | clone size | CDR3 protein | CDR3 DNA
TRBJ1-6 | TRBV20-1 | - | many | CSTLTMGNGALHF | TGCAGTACTCTAACTATGGGGAATGGTGCCCTCCACTTT
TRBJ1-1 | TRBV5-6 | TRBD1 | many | CASSLNRGRSTEAFF | TGTGCCAGCAGTTTAAACAGGGGGCGGTCGACTGAAGCTTTCTTT
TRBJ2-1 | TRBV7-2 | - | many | CASSLWGEQFF | TGTGCCAGCAGCTTATGGGGTGAGCAGTTCTTC
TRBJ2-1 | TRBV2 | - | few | CAASLGSYNEQFF | TGTGCCGCCTCCTTAGGCTCCTACAATGAGCAGTTCTTC
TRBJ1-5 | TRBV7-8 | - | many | CASSLVGKGDQPQHF | TGTGCCAGCAGCTTAGTGGGGAAGGGGGATCAGCCCCAGCATTTT
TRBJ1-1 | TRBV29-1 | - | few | CSVRKGGNTEAFF | TGCAGCGTTCGTAAGGGGGGGAACACTGAAGCTTTCTTT
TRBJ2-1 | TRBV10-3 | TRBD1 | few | CAISESQGATYNEQFF | TGTGCCATCAGTGAGTCGCAGGGGGCCACCTACAATGAGCAGTTCTTC
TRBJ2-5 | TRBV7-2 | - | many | CASSIGQKETQYF | TGTGCCAGCAGCATCGGACAGAAAGAGACCCAGTACTTC
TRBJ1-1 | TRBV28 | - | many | CASSQFGRNTEAFF | TGTGCCAGCAGTCAATTCGGTCGGAACACTGAAGCTTTCTTT
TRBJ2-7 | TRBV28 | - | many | CASTTSIAGEQYF | TGTGCCAGTACGACCTCAATCGCGGGTGAGCAGTACTTC
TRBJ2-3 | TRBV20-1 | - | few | CSARDDPDTQYF | TGCAGTGCTAGAGACGACCCCGATACGCAGTATTTT
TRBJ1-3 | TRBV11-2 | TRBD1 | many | CASSLFPKRTGWKYTIYF | TGTGCCAGCAGCTTATTCCCTAAGCGGACAGGGTGGAAATACACCATATATTTT
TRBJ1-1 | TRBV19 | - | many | CACGGTEAFF | TGTGCCTGCGGGGGCACTGAAGCTTTCTTT
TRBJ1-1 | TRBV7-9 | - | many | CASRPGVNTEAFF | TGTGCCAGCAGGCCGGGGGTGAACACTGAAGCTTTCTTT
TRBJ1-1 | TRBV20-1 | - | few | CSARGAGPMNTEAFF | TGCAGTGCTAGAGGGGCAGGGCCCATGAACACTGAAGCTTTCTTT
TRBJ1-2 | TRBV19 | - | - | CASSAPGDPNYGYTF | TGTGCCAGTAGCGCTCCGGGAGACCCAAACTATGGCTACACCTTC
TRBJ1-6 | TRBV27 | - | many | CASKSYNSPLHF | TGTGCCAGCAAGTCCTATAATTCACCCCTCCACTTT
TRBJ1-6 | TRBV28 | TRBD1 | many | CASHPLQGTRYSPLHF | TGTGCCAGCCATCCCCTACAGGGGACCAGGTATTCACCCCTCCACTTT
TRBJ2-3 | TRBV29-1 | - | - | CSVDPSGTDTQYF | TGCAGCGTTGATCCCAGCGGCACAGATACGCAGTATTTT
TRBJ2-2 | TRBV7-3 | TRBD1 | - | CASSQNFGQGRTGELFF | TGTGCCAGCAGCCAAAACTTTGGACAGGGGCGGACCGGGGAGCTGTTTTTT
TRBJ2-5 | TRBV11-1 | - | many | CASSPAGTTRSGTQYF | TGTGCCAGCAGCCCCGCCGGGACGACAAGATCGGGGACCCAGTACTTC
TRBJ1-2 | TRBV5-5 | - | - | CASSPTAGSNYGYTF | TGTGCCAGCAGCCCAACGGCGGGTTCCAACTATGGCTACACCTTC
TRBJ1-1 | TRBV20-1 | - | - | CSAREAGTEAFF | TGCAGTGCTAGAGAAGCGGGCACTGAAGCTTTCTTT
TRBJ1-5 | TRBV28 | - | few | CASTLTNQPQHF | TGTGCCAGCACCTTAACCAATCAGCCCCAGCATTTT
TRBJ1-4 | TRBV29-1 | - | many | CSVGAGTTNEKLFF | TGCAGCGTGGGGGCGGGAACAACTAATGAAAAACTGTTTTTT
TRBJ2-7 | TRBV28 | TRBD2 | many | CASRSGGARSYEQYF | TGTGCCAGCAGGAGCGGGGGGGCAAGATCCTACGAGCAGTACTTC
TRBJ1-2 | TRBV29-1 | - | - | CSVGEGEYGYTF | TGCAGCGTTGGGGAGGGTGAATATGGCTACACCTTC
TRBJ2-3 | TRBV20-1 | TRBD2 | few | CSAMRSAGASTDTQYF | TGCAGTGCCATGAGGTCCGCGGGAGCTAGCACAGATACGCAGTATTTT
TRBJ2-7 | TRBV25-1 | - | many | CASSEWGVDEQYF | TGTGCCAGCAGTGAATGGGGGGTTGACGAGCAGTACTTC
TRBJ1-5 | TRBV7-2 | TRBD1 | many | CASSLVGTGFSQPQHF | TGTGCCAGCAGCTTAGTTGGGACAGGTTTCAGTCAGCCCCAGCATTTT
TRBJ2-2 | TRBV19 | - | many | CASSREDIRRTGELFF | TGTGCCAGTAGTAGGGAGGACATTAGAAGGACCGGGGAGCTGTTTTTT
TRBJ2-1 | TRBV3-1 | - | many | CASSQVERVNEQFF | TGTGCCAGCAGCCAAGTGGAGCGGGTCAATGAGCAGTTCTTC
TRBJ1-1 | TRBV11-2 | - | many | CASSLGSRFTEAFF | TGTGCCAGCAGCTTAGGGTCCCGATTCACTGAAGCTTTCTTT
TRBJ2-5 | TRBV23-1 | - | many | CASSDRWGEETQYF | TGCGCCAGCAGTGACAGGTGGGGGGAAGAGACCCAGTACTTC
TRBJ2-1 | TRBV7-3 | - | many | CASSLTLGAWSEQFF | TGTGCCAGCAGCTTAACGTTGGGGGCCTGGAGTGAGCAGTTCTTC
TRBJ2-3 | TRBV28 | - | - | CASTPGAGLADTQYF | TGTGCCAGCACCCCTGGGGCAGGCCTCGCAGATACGCAGTATTTT